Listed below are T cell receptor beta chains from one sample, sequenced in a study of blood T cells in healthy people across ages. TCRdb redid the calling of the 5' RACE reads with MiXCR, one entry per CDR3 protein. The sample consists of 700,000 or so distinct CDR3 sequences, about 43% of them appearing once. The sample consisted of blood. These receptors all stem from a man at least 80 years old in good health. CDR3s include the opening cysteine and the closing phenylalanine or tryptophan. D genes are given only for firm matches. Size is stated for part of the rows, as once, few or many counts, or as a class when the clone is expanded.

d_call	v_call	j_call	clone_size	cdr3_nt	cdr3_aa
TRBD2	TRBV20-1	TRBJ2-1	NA	TGCAGTGCTAGAGGGGAAAGCGGGGCAGACAATGAGCAGTTCTTC	CSARGESGADNEQFF
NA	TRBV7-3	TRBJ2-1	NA	TGTGCCAGCAGCCTATCCCGGAGGAACAATGAGCAGTTCTTC	CASSLSRRNNEQFF
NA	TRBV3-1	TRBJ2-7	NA	TGTGCCAGCAGCCAAGACCGACAGAGCTCCTACGAGCAGTACTTC	CASSQDRQSSYEQYF
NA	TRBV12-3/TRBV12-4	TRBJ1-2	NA	TGTGCCAGCACTCTATCAGGGGTGGAGATTAACGGCTACACCTTC	CASTLSGVEINGYTF
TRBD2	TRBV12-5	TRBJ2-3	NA	TGTGCTAGTGGTCCCGGACTAGCGGGGTCCCAGTATTTT	CASGPGLAGSQYF
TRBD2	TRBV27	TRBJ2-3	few	TGTGCCAGCAGTCTAGGACTAGCGGGAGTCACAGATACGCAGTATTTT	CASSLGLAGVTDTQYF
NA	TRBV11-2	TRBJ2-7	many	TGTGCCAGCAGCACTGGACCGGTGCAGTACTTC	CASSTGPVQYF
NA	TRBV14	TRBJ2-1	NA	TGTGCCAGCAGCGCGGGGACAACCCGGGAGCAGTTCTTC	CASSAGTTREQFF
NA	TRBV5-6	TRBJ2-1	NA	TGTGCCAGCAGCTTGCCAGGGGCAGCGTACAATGAGCAGTTCTTC	CASSLPGAAYNEQFF
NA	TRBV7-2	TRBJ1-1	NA	TGTGCCAGCAGCTTAGGTGCAGGGTTGAACACTGAAGCTTTCTTT	CASSLGAGLNTEAFF
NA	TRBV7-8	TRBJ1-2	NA	TGTGCCAGCAGCTTAGAAGACAGGAGCTACTATGGCTACACCTTC	CASSLEDRSYYGYTF
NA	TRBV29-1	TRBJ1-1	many	TGCAGCGTTGGAGTTACCATGAACACTGAAGCTTTCTTT	CSVGVTMNTEAFF
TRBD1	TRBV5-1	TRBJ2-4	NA	TGCGCCAGCAGCTCGCTGGACAGGTCGAAAGAGCAGTACTTC	CASSSLDRSKEQYF
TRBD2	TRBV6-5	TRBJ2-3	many	TGTGCCAGCAGGGTAGCGGGAGGGATGGTAGATACGCAGTATTTT	CASRVAGGMVDTQYF
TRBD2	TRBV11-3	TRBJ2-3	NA	TGTGCCAGCAGCTTAGGATCTAGCGGGAGCCCCACAGATACGCAGTATTTT	CASSLGSSGSPTDTQYF
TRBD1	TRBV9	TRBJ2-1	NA	TGTGCCAGCAGCTCCGGTCCCGGACAGGGTATTGAGCAGTTCTTC	CASSSGPGQGIEQFF
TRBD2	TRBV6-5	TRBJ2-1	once	TGTGCCAGCAGTCCCCTTGGGGCGGGAGATTACAATGAGCAGTTCTTC	CASSPLGAGDYNEQFF
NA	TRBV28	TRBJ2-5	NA	TGTGCCAGCAGTGAAAGATGCCAGCGGAGTGAGCAGTACTTC	CASSERCQRSEQYF
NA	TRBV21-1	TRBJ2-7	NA	TGTGCCAGCAGCAAGTCTCCTAGCGGGAGGGCCAACTACGAGCAGTACTTC	CASSKSPSGRANYEQYF
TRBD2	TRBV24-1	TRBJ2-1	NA	TGTGCCACCAGTGATTTTCGGACTAGCGGCAACTACAATGAGCAGCTCTTC	CATSDFRTSGNYNEQLF
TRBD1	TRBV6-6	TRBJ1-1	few	TGTGCCAGCAGTAACGACAGGGTAAACACTGAAGCTTTCTTT	CASSNDRVNTEAFF
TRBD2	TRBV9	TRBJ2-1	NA	TGTGCCAGCAGCCCCAGGGTAGCGGGAGGTTCGGGCAATGAGCAGTTCTTC	CASSPRVAGGSGNEQFF
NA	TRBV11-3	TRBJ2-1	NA	TGTGCCAGCAGCCCAGGGCAGTTCTTC	CASSPGQFF
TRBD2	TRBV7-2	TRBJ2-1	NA	TGTGCCAGCAGCTTAGTTACAGGACTAGCGGCAAATGAGCAGTTCTTC	CASSLVTGLAANEQFF
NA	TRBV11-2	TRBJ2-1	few	TGTGCCAGCAGCGACCAGCCGGACAGCTACAATGAGCAGTTCTTC	CASSDQPDSYNEQFF
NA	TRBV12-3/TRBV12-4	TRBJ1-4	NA	TGTGCCAGCAGTGGTTCGTTGACGCTAGATAATGAAAAACTGTTTTTT	CASSGSLTLDNEKLFF
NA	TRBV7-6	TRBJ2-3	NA	TGTGCCAGCAGCACCAGCGCAGATACGCAGTATTTT	CASSTSADTQYF
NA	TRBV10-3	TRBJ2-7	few	TGTGCCATCAGTGACCCGGGCCAGGGAAGGTCCTACGAGCAGTACTTC	CAISDPGQGRSYEQYF
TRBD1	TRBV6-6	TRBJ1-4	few	TGTGCCAGCAGTTACTCGGGACAGGGGAGTGAAAAACTGTTTTTT	CASSYSGQGSEKLFF
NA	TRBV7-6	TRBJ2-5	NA	TGTGCCAGCAGCTTAGAAGGGGCCCTCGAGGCCGAGACCCAGTACTTC	CASSLEGALEAETQYF
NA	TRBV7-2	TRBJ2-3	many	TGTGCCAGCCAGAGCCCGGGACTGTTACAAGTGGCAGATACGCAGTATTTT	CASQSPGLLQVADTQYF
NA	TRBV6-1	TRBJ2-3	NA	TGTGCCGGCAGTGACACCGGGACTAGCACAGATACGCAGTATTTT	CAGSDTGTSTDTQYF
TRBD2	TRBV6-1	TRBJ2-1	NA	TGTGCCAGCAGTGAGATGACTAGCGGGTTTGCCTACAATGAGCAGTTCTTC	CASSEMTSGFAYNEQFF
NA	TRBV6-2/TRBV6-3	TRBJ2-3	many	TGTGCCAGCAGTTACGACGGGCGAGTTACAGATACGCAGTATTTT	CASSYDGRVTDTQYF
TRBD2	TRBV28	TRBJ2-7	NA	TGTGCCAGCAGCGTTAGCGGGAGTACTCTCTACGGGCAGTACTTC	CASSVSGSTLYGQYF
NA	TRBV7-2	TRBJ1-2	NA	TGTGCCAGCAGCGGGATCGGGGCGGACAGTGGCTACACCTTC	CASSGIGADSGYTF